Sequencing of this T cell receptor (beta chain) was carried out in a study of shared clonotypes between healthy human individuals. This CDR3 is 15 amino acids long. Germline CDR1 reads SGHVS; CDR2 reads FQNEAQ. Trimming cost V 5 bases and J 0 bases, with 14 bases left between them. Source study methods: Junction-only immunoSEQ data arrived without quality scores, meaning filtering differed. Produced via immunoSEQ multiplex PCR; TCRdb's table is partial and in-frame only. V and J calls and clone size are as listed in that table; D and trimming were resolved from the DNA. The sample has roughly 1,000,000 clones; approximately 78% are singletons.

Sequenced: memory CD4+ T cells from PBMCs. Subset described: CD45RA-negative fraction. The source of this sequence is a man between 18 and 35 years old in good health. Some clones in this sample may be carry-over from other donors' samples. The chain is built from TRBV7-8 and TRBJ2-7; D gene ambiguous. The DNA of the CDR3 is TGTGCCAGCAGCACCCGGGCCATACTCTCCTACGAGCAGTACTTC. Translating it yields CASSTRAILSYEQYF. The entire variable domain, with the rest obtained from reference TRBV7-8 and TRBJ2-7, is as follows: GAGVSQSPRYKVAKRGQDVALRCDPISGHVSLFWYQQALGQGPEFLTYFQNEAQLDKSGLPSDRFFAERPEGSVSTLKIQRTQQEDSAVYLCASSTRAILSYEQYFGPGTRLTVT.